The T cell receptor (beta chain) under discussion was sequenced for a study of blood T cell repertoires in COVID-19. In the study overall: The analysed material was cDNA or gDNA that came from T cells, B-cell-depleted T cells, or PBMCs.

The V and J ends lost 3 bases and 1 base, in that order; junction bases with no gene match: 9. Germline CDR1 is KGHSH and CDR2 is LQKENI. The length of the CDR3 is 17 residues. The method was immunoSEQ multiplex PCR; TCRdb's version includes in-frame clones alone and lacks a portion of them. The top ten clones hold 2.5% to 3.5% of a sample with more than 150,000 clones, roughly 78% of them seen once. The receptor was derived from a woman of 80 years or more with active or convalescent COVID-19. Sample: peripheral blood. The chain couples TRBV18 to TRBJ2-3; the match to TRBD2 covers 8 bases. In nucleotides, the CDR3 is TGTGCCAGCTCACCCGTACCGGGACTAGGGGGCACAGATACGCAGTATTTT. Translation gives CASSPVPGLGGTDTQYF.